This passage covers 29 T cell receptor beta chains from one sample sequenced in a study of blood T cell repertoires in COVID-19. Only in-frame clones appear in the TCRdb table, and some are missing; sequencing was by immunoSEQ multiplex PCR. The top ten clones hold approximately 5% of a sample with over 250,000 clones, 65% to 90% of them seen once. The sequencing input was peripheral blood. The source is a man aged 50 to 59 with active or convalescent COVID-19.

J is TRBJ2-1 and V is TRBV4-1; possible D gene TRBD2, 5 bases. Trimming left V 0 bases short and J 0 bases short, with 12 bases between. The CDR3 extends over 17 amino acids. Germline CDR1 reads MGHRA; CDR2 reads YSYEKL. This chain's CDR3 is CASSQDRSGTSYNEQFF. The CDR3 bases are TGCGCCAGCAGCCAAGATAGGAGCGGCACCTCCTACAATGAGCAGTTCTTC.

This rearrangement joins TRBV4-1 to TRBJ2-7; the match to TRBD2 covers 7 bases. Germline V gene data show CDR1 as MGHRA and CDR2 as YSYEKL. The V segment lost 0 bases and the J segment 7 bases; nucleotides outside the gene matches: 6. This CDR3 region has 14 residues. In DNA form, the CDR3 reads TGCGCCAGCAGCCAAGATCGACTAGCTGGGGAGCAGTACTTC. This translates into CASSQDRLAGEQYF.

The genes are TRBV4-2 and TRBJ1-6, with TRBD1 identical over 8 bases. V lost 0 bases and J lost 0; bases outside the gene matches: 10. Germline-derived CDR1 and CDR2 are LGHNA and YNFKEQ. The CDR3 extends over 20 amino acids. As DNA, the CDR3 is TGTGCCAGCAGCCAAGAGGGGTTCTGGACAGGGAGCTCCTATAATTCACCCCTCCACTTT. It specifies CASSQEGFWTGSSYNSPLHF.

Comments on this clone: This same CDR3 is encoded by further DNA sequences in the sample. The genes are TRBV5-1 and TRBJ1-1; D uncertain. Germline V lookup: CDR1 SGHRS, CDR2 YFSETQ. The CDR3 loop spans 15 amino acids. V lost 0 bases, J lost 1 base, and 10 bases lay in between. In nucleotides, the CDR3 is TGCGCCAGCAGCTTGGGAGGGCGAAAGAACACTGAAGCTTTCTTT. Protein product: CASSLGGRKNTEAFF.

This chain links TRBV5-4 with TRBJ1-2; a possible D gene is TRBD1 (6 bases). V was pared by 3 bases and J by 6 bases, with 15 bases between. CDR1 SGHNT and CDR2 YYREEE come from the germline V gene (reference sequence). The length of the CDR3 is 14 residues. The CDR3 DNA is TGTGCCAGCAGCTCCCCGACAGGCATAAATGGCTACACCTTC. Its translation is CASSSPTGINGYTF.

V and J are TRBV9 and TRBJ1-6; D is unresolved. CDR1 and CDR2 from the germline V gene are SGDLS and YYNGEE. V lost 3 bases and J 8 bases, leaving 9 bases between the germline ends. The CDR3 extends over 13 amino acids. The DNA for the CDR3 is TGTGCCAGCAGCGGGATCGGGGATTCACCCCTCCACTTT. Encoded protein: CASSGIGDSPLHF. Using reference TRBV9 and TRBJ1-6 for the parts outside the CDR3, the full variable domain is DSGVTQTPKHLITATGQRVTLRCSPRSGDLSVYWYQQSLDQGLQFLIQYYNGEERAKGNILERFSAQQFPDLHSELNLSSLELGDSALYFCASSGIGDSPLHFGNGTRLTVT.

V usage is TRBV28 and J usage is TRBJ1-2, with TRBD1 identical over 7 bases. The CDR3 extends over 14 amino acids. Germline V gives CDR1 MDHEN, CDR2 SYDVKM. V lost 3 bases to trimming and J lost 8 bases; unmatched junction nucleotides: 9. For the CDR3, the DNA is TGTGCCAGCAGTTTTAGGGGGCGCGCCTCGGGCTACACCTTC. It yields the protein CASSFRGRASGYTF.

The chain couples TRBV11-2 to TRBJ2-1, with D unresolved. V gave up 1 base and J gave up 6 bases, with 10 bases separating them. Germline V gene sequence: CDR1 SGHAT, CDR2 FQNNGV. The CDR3 covers 14 residues. The CDR3 loop reads CASSLAGAINEQFF. The CDR3 DNA follows: TGTGCCAGCAGCTTAGCGGGTGCGATCAATGAGCAGTTCTTC.

This chain uses TRBV19 with TRBJ1-4, with TRBD1 matching over 9 bases. Germline trimming cut 5 bases from V and 7 bases from J; bases unmatched to any gene: 8. This CDR3 has 15 residues. CDR1 and CDR2 (germline): LNHDA, SQIVND (reference sequence). CDR3 residues: CASSSQGARGEKLFF. The CDR3 DNA is TGTGCCAGTAGTTCACAGGGGGCGCGAGGTGAAAAACTGTTTTTT.

The chain is built from TRBV5-1 and TRBJ1-5; 9 positions match TRBD1. Germline lookup yields CDR1 SGHRS and CDR2 YFSETQ. The CDR3 consists of 15 residues. J gave up 7 bases and V 0 bases, and 5 bases lay outside the gene matches. CDR3 in DNA: TGCGCCAGCAGCTTGGGGGACAGGGTGAGCCAGCCCCAGCATTTT. It yields the protein CASSLGDRVSQPQHF.

The chain is built from TRBV18 and TRBJ2-2; TRBD2 is a possible D gene (7 bases). CDR1 is KGHSH, CDR2 LQKENI, per germline. The CDR3 spans 16 residues. The ends were cut back, 2 bases at V and 5 bases at J, with 15 bases in the middle. The CDR3 loop reads CASSPVSSGTTGELFF. In nucleotides, the CDR3 is TGTGCCAGCTCACCAGTCAGCAGCGGGACAACCGGGGAGCTGTTTTTT.

This clone was counted a few times. V gene TRBV28 combines with J gene TRBJ1-2; a weak D match, TRBD1 (6 bases). CDR1 MDHEN and CDR2 SYDVKM come from the germline V gene. V lost 2 bases and J 7 bases, leaving 11 bases between the germline ends. CDR3 length: 13 amino acids. The CDR3 nucleotides are TGTGCCAGCAGTTTAAGGGGGAGCGGTGGCTACACCTTC. Translating it yields CASSLRGSGGYTF.

This clone has more than one count but fewer than ten. This rearrangement joins TRBV19 to TRBJ1-5, with TRBD1 as a possible D gene (6 bases). Germline CDR1 LNHDA, CDR2 SQIVND (reference sequence). Trimming left V 4 bases short and J 3 bases short, with 13 bases between. This CDR3 has 15 amino acids. The CDR3 region is CASSTKRTVNQPQHF. The DNA for the CDR3 is TGTGCCAGTAGTACTAAAAGGACAGTCAATCAGCCCCAGCATTTT.

This sequence joins TRBV28 and TRBJ2-2; D perhaps matches TRBD1 (5 bases). The ends were cut back, 4 bases at V and 4 bases at J, with 13 bases in the middle. CDR1 MDHEN and CDR2 SYDVKM come from the germline V gene. The CDR3 totals 15 residues. CDR3 amino acids: CASSYLLGVTGELFF. Here the CDR3 DNA reads TGTGCCAGCAGTTATCTCCTAGGGGTCACCGGGGAGCTGTTTTTT.

CDR3 sequence reads: CASSLGVKVAGFSYNEQFF. For the CDR3, the DNA is TGTGCCAGCAGCTTAGGAGTCAAGGTAGCGGGATTTAGCTACAATGAGCAGTTCTTC. The chain combines TRBV11-2 with TRBJ2-1; 8 nucleotides align to TRBD2. CDR1 and CDR2 (germline): SGHAT, FQNNGV. Trimming removed 1 base from V and 3 bases from J; junction bases left unmatched: 14. CDR3 size: 19 residues.

This clone showed up just once. This chain connects TRBV19 to TRBJ1-2, with D maybe TRBD1 (6 bases). The V end was cut by 5 bases, the J end by 1 base, with 17 bases between. This CDR3 spans 16 amino acids. Germline CDR1 LNHDA, CDR2 SQIVND (reference sequence). The CDR3 sequence is CASSSLSTGYNYGYTF. CDR3 DNA sequence: TGTGCCAGTAGTTCCCTATCGACAGGCTATAACTATGGCTACACCTTC.

In this sample, this clone turned up a few times. V usage is TRBV9 and J usage is TRBJ2-3; possible D gene TRBD2, 6 bases. With 3 bases removed from V and 1 base from J, the gap between germline ends came to 6 bases. The CDR3 is 13 amino acids. CDR1 SGDLS and CDR2 YYNGEE come from the germline V gene. In nucleotides, the CDR3 is TGTGCCAGCAGCGGGGGGGGCACAGATACGCAGTATTTT. Translating gives CASSGGGTDTQYF.

V is TRBV28 and J is TRBJ2-7, with 10 nucleotides matching TRBD2. J lost 6 bases, V lost 7 bases, and 12 bases had no gene match. CDR1 and CDR2 from the germline V gene are MDHEN and SYDVKM. The length of the CDR3 is 15 residues. CDR3 protein: CASKGALRTSGEQYF. CDR3 coding DNA: TGTGCCAGCAAAGGGGCTTTGAGGACTAGCGGCGAGCAGTACTTC.

V gene TRBV11-2 combines with J gene TRBJ1-1; D gene unclear. V was cut by 1 base and J by 3 bases, with 6 bases left in between. CDR3 size: 13 residues. Germline V gives CDR1 SGHAT, CDR2 FQNNGV. The DNA of the CDR3 is TGTGCCAGCAGCTTAGCTCACTACACTGAAGCTTTCTTT. It codes for CASSLAHYTEAFF.

This chain links TRBV4-3 with TRBJ1-5; 7 bases are shared with TRBD1. The CDR3 has 17 amino acids. Germline loops: CDR1 LGHNA, CDR2 YSLEER. V was clipped by 3 bases and J by 3 bases; unmatched bases: 11. The CDR3 DNA is TGCGCCAGCAGCCAGGGTTCCCGGGACAGACTCAATCAGCCCCAGCATTTT. Translation gives CASSQGSRDRLNQPQHF.

This CDR3 reads CATSRDQGLRSGANVLTF. The CDR3 nucleotides are TGTGCCACCAGCAGAGATCAGGGACTGAGGTCTGGGGCCAACGTCCTGACTTTC. The rearrangement joins TRBV15 to TRBJ2-6; perhaps TRBD2 as D (6 bases). Germline CDR1 LNHNV, CDR2 YYDKDF (reference sequence). V lost 0 bases, J lost 1 base, and 13 bases lay in between. CDR3 length: 18 residues. The full variable domain, completed using reference TRBV15 and TRBJ2-6, is DAMVIQNPRYQVTQFGKPVTLSCSQTLNHNVMYWYQQKSSQAPKLLFHYYDKDFNNEADTPDNFQSRRPNTSFCFLDIRSPGLGDTAMYLCATSRDQGLRSGANVLTFGAGSRLTVL.

V is TRBV28 and J is TRBJ1-6, with D possibly being TRBD1 (6 bases). CDR3 length: 20 amino acids. Germline CDR1 is MDHEN and CDR2 is SYDVKM. Trimming took off 5 bases at V and 0 bases at J, with 23 bases between the two ends. The CDR3 sequence: CASSPSPQGRSGSYNSPLHF. CDR3 coding DNA: TGTGCCAGCAGTCCAAGTCCCCAGGGGAGATCGGGCTCCTATAATTCACCCCTCCACTTT. The full variable domain, completed using reference TRBV28 and TRBJ1-6, is DVKVTQSSRYLVKRTGEKVFLECVQDMDHENMFWYRQDPGLGLRLIYFSYDVKMKEKGDIPEGYSVSREKKERFSLILESASTNQTSMYLCASSPSPQGRSGSYNSPLHFGNGTRLTVT.

V and J are TRBV7-3 and TRBJ2-1; 13 bases align to TRBD2. In germline, CDR1 is SGHTA, CDR2 FQGTGA. Trimming at V came to 3 bases and at J to 8 bases, leaving 4 bases not matched to a gene. This CDR3 region has 15 residues. CDR3 DNA sequence: TGTGCCAGCAGCTTTTTTGGACTAGCGGGAGATGAGCAGTTCTTC. It yields the protein CASSFFGLAGDEQFF.

V is TRBV5-1 and J is TRBJ2-1, with D perhaps matching TRBD2 (6 bases). V dropped 0 bases and J dropped 6 bases, with 7 bases sitting between them. Germline V lookup: CDR1 SGHRS, CDR2 YFSETQ. The CDR3 loop spans 13 amino acids. CDR3 bases: TGCGCCAGCAGCTTGGGGAGGGCCAATGAGCAGTTCTTC. Protein product: CASSLGRANEQFF.

As concerns this clone: At the DNA level, this CDR3 is encoded by other sequences in the same sample as well. The rearrangement joins TRBV9 to TRBJ2-2, with TRBD1 matching 7 bases. Trimming removed 0 bases from V and 7 bases from J; junction bases left unmatched: 3. Per the germline V gene, CDR1 is SGDLS and CDR2 is YYNGEE. This CDR3 region has 14 residues. CDR3 protein: CASSVGQGLGELFF. In DNA, the CDR3 is TGTGCCAGCAGCGTAGGACAGGGTCTCGGGGAGCTGTTTTTT. The entire variable domain, with the rest obtained from reference TRBV9 and TRBJ2-2, is as follows: DSGVTQTPKHLITATGQRVTLRCSPRSGDLSVYWYQQSLDQGLQFLIQYYNGEERAKGNILERFSAQQFPDLHSELNLSSLELGDSALYFCASSVGQGLGELFFGEGSRLTVL.

The genes are TRBV20-1 and TRBJ1-1, with D unresolved. CDR3 length: 12 amino acids. Trimming shortened V by 6 bases and J by 1 base, and 9 bases separated the two germline ends. Germline CDR1 is DFQATT and CDR2 is SNEGSKA (reference sequence). The CDR3 loop is CSASPSNTEAFF. The CDR3 DNA reads as TGCAGTGCGAGTCCATCGAACACTGAAGCTTTCTTT.

This clone was counted between two and nine times. The chain combines TRBV9 with TRBJ2-2; 9 nucleotides match TRBD1. After removal of 0 bases from V and 6 bases from J, the junction contained 3 bases not matched to a gene. The CDR3 runs 15 residues. Germline V gene sequence: CDR1 SGDLS, CDR2 YYNGEE. The CDR3 bases are TGTGCCAGCAGCGTAGAGGGGACAGGGTCCGGGGAGCTGTTTTTT. Translated: CASSVEGTGSGELFF.

V usage is TRBV5-1 and J usage is TRBJ2-7, with D tentatively TRBD2 (7 bases). The V and J ends lost 7 bases and 2 bases respectively, with 10 bases between them. The germline gives CDR1 SGHRS, CDR2 YFSETQ. The CDR3 loop spans 12 amino acids. CDR3 amino acids: CASAGATYEQYF. The CDR3 nucleotides read TGCGCCAGCGCGGGGGCTACCTACGAGCAGTACTTC.

V and J are TRBV3-1 (or the pseudogene TRBV3-2) and TRBJ2-3, with D unresolved. Trimming left V 2 bases short and J 11 bases short, with 11 bases between. The CDR3 is 12 amino acids. Germline V gene sequence: CDR1 LGHDT, CDR2 YNNKEL (reference sequence). The CDR3 DNA sequence: TGTGCCAGCAGCCAATCGGAGACTGTGCAGTATTTT. Its translation: CASSQSETVQYF.